The 4 T cell receptor beta chains below all came from one sample that was sequenced in a study of T cells in Graves' hyperthyroidism and ophthalmopathy. The source material, RNA transcripts, was used to amplify TCR beta CDR3 regions. HTBI primers were the set used in a first-round RT-PCR of the TCR CDR3. Each CDR3 protein is one row after TCRdb ran MiXCR on the multiplex PCR reads. The table shows hundreds of thousands of distinct CDR3 sequences, with roughly 45% occurring only once. Sequenced material: peripheral blood or thyroid tissue (not recorded which). All receptors derive from an adult man with Graves' disease, either hyperthyroidism or ophthalmopathy (not recorded which).

This clonotype was counted many times. The chain employs TRBV9 and TRBJ1-2; D gene unclear. V lost 0 bases and J 6 bases, leaving 15 bases between the germline ends. Germline V CDR1 and CDR2: SGDLS, YYNGEE. The CDR3 is 15 amino acids. CDR3 sequence reads: CASSVVARGDDGYTF. CDR3 sequence (DNA): TGTGCCAGCAGCGTAGTGGCGCGCGGGGATGATGGCTACACCTTC.

Here the CDR3 reads CASSPGMGLVRMKFF. The CDR3 DNA is TGTGCCAGCAGCCCCGGGATGGGACTAGTCCGTATGAAGTTCTTC. This chain joins TRBV7-9 and TRBJ2-1; 8 nucleotides line up with TRBD2. The CDR3 loop spans 15 amino acids. Germline V gene lookup returns CDR1 SEHNR and CDR2 FQNEAQ (reference sequence). The ends lost 5 bases at V and 14 bases at J; junction bases unmatched: 17.

This clonotype was seen a handful of times. The V and J genes are TRBV6-5 and TRBJ2-7; 11 bases align to TRBD2. This CDR3 contains 15 residues. The ends lost 6 bases at V and 3 bases at J; junction bases unmatched: 7. CDR1 is MNHEY and CDR2 is SVGAGI in the germline V gene. The CDR3 bases are TGTGCCAGCAGGTCCGGGACTAGCGGATACTACGAGCAGTACTTC. Translation gives CASRSGTSGYYEQYF.

This CDR3 is CASSPLGGGETQYF. CDR3 sequence (DNA): TGTGCCAGCAGCCCACTAGGGGGAGGAGAGACCCAGTACTTC. The chain links TRBV7-6 to TRBJ2-5; either TRBD1 or TRBD2 may fit D (6 bases each). CDR1 and CDR2 (germline): SGHVS, FNYEAQ. This CDR3 is built from 14 residues. V lost 5 bases and J lost 4, with 14 bases in between.